Sequencing of this TCR beta chain was carried out in a study of blood T cell repertoires in COVID-19 (dated by TCRdb to the early 2020s). Notes on the research overall: The collaborator samples originated in the United States, Italy and Spain and spanned the acute and convalescent phases of COVID-19. The repertoires were released in a freely available public database meant as a resource for research on the immune response to SARS-CoV-2. The samples were drawn from two sources: the first 160 participants of the ongoing ImmuneRACE study, and 1,000 to 1,500 subjects contributed by 6 global collaborators. The prospective study material was composed of cDNA or gDNA derived from T cells, B-cell-depleted T cells, or PBMCs. Where HLA class I and class II types were available, the types were taken from metadata supplied by the sample provider, not from assay-based typing. A de-identified subject ID, COVID-19 status, age in years and sex were almost always included in the sample metadata. Subjects who had been exposed to COVID-19, were actively infected with it, or had recovered from it provided the deeply sampled blood TCRbeta repertoires that made up the dataset.

Another Seattle source contributed samples from volunteer blood donors who had recovered from COVID-19. Collaborating institutions collected whole blood in K2EDTA tubes following their own protocols. For TCRbeta analysis, collaborators shipped samples as frozen whole blood, isolated PBMCs, or DNA extracted from either of those sample types. General findings and caveats noted by the study authors: The quantity of clinical and demographic metadata differed by source and by participant and was supplied without curation.

The CDR3 measures 14 amino acids from cysteine to phenylalanine. The CDR3 DNA has 42 bases and is translated from base 1. Trimming removed 5 bases from V and 2 bases from J; the gene matches leave 6 bases unexplained. Per the germline V gene, MNHEY is the CDR1 and SVGEGT is the CDR2. TCRbeta CDR3 regions were amplified from genomic DNA using the immunoSEQ Assay, a bias-controlled multiplex PCR. As for how the authors treated the data: The number of nucleated cells in each sample was estimated from the amplification of reference gene primers within the assay. Sequence reads were collapsed and filtered to measure the absolute abundance of every unique TCRbeta CDR3 rearrangement. For each sample, productive Simpson clonality was calculated by taking the square root of Simpson's diversity index across productive rearrangements. In TCRdb, the immuneACCESS table is reduced to in-frame sequences with V and J assigned. These tables do not hold every clone; where another copy was compared, an unresolved V gene accounts for under half, and the others remain unexplained. That table is the source of V, J and clone size, and D and trimming were worked out from the DNA. The sample table contains 150,000 to 200,000 clones; only one count was recorded for 70% to 90% of them. 1.5% to 2% of the sample is held by the ten biggest clonotypes.

With regard to this clone: No cognate antigen has been identified for it. It has no much larger one-base neighbor in the sample; base qualities were not kept.

The sample consisted of peripheral blood. The chain employs TRBV6-2 or TRBV6-3 and TRBJ2-7, with TRBD1 matching 7 junction bases. The TCR originated in a man younger than 35 who had recovered from COVID-19. The CDR3 protein: CASSNDGTAYEQYF. The nucleotides are TGTGCCAGCAGTAATGATGGGACAGCCTACGAGCAGTACTTC.